The 14 T cell receptor beta chains listed next were all sequenced from one sample in a study of blood T cell repertoires in COVID-19 (dated by TCRdb to 2019 to 2021). Libraries were made using the immunoSEQ multiplex PCR assay. TCRdb obtained this table from immuneACCESS and retained in-frame rearrangements with V and J assigned. These tables miss some clones; where compared with another copy, unresolved V genes account for less than half of the shortfall, and the remainder is unexplained. For this sample there are some 290,000 clones; around 90% appear just once. The top ten constitute approximately 2.9% of the sample. Sequencing used peripheral blood. These receptors came from a woman in her thirties with COVID-19, enrolled during active disease.

V gene TRBV25-1 combines with J gene TRBJ2-5; D unclear. The CDR3 is 14 residues long. Germline V gene sequence: CDR1 MGHDK, CDR2 SYGVNS. Trimming stripped 4 bases from V and 2 bases from J, with 11 bases between. The CDR3 loop is CASSASGRQETQYF. CDR3 in DNA: TGTGCCAGCAGTGCGTCAGGTAGACAAGAGACCCAGTACTTC.

The chain employs TRBV27 and TRBJ1-1; 7 nucleotides agree with TRBD1. CDR1 is MNHEY and CDR2 is SMNVEV in the germline V gene (reference sequence). V lost 5 bases to trimming and J lost 5 bases; unmatched junction nucleotides: 8. The CDR3 spans 14 residues. CDR3 DNA sequence: TGTGCCAGCAGTCCGATGACAGGGTGGACTGAAGCTTTCTTT. Protein sequence: CASSPMTGWTEAFF.

The rearrangement links TRBV10-3 to TRBJ2-2, with 8 bases that match TRBD1. J lost 3 bases, V lost 6 bases, and 3 bases had no gene match. The CDR3 is 14 amino acids. The V gene's germline CDR1 is ENHRY and CDR2 SYGVKD. For the CDR3, the DNA is TGTGCCATCAGCAAGGACAGGGACACCGGGGAGCTGTTTTTT. This codes for CAISKDRDTGELFF.

V is TRBV3-1 (or the pseudogene TRBV3-2) and J is TRBJ1-2, with a tentative D call TRBD1 (5 bases). The CDR3 has 17 amino acids. V gave up 0 bases and J gave up 3 bases, with 17 bases separating them. Germline assignment: CDR1 LGHDT and CDR2 YNNKEL (reference sequence). The CDR3 is CASSQDRGRGGDYGYTF. The CDR3 DNA reads TGTGCCAGCAGCCAAGATAGGGGAAGGGGAGGTGACTATGGCTACACCTTC.

The V and J genes are TRBV9 and TRBJ1-2; 9 bases align to TRBD1. CDR1 SGDLS and CDR2 YYNGEE come from the germline V gene. The CDR3 sequence is 16 residues long. With 0 bases clipped from V and 3 bases from J, the junction kept 6 bases outside the gene matches. CDR3: CASSVEGGQGHYGYTF. The CDR3, as DNA: TGTGCCAGCAGCGTAGAGGGGGGACAGGGTCACTATGGCTACACCTTC.

This chain connects TRBV18 to TRBJ1-5; 7 nucleotides line up with TRBD1. The J segment lost 2 bases and the V segment lost 6 bases, leaving 7 bases of the junction unmatched. The CDR3 extends over 15 amino acids. The V gene's germline CDR1 is KGHSH and CDR2 LQKENI. The CDR3 region has the DNA TGTGCCAGCTCTCAAACAGGGGAAGGCAATCAGCCCCAGCATTTT. It is translated as CASSQTGEGNQPQHF.

This chain links TRBV27 with TRBJ2-7; 12 bases line up with TRBD1. The CDR3 loop spans 14 amino acids. V shed 3 bases, J shed 5 bases, and the junction held 2 bases outside the gene matches. Per germline, CDR1 MNHEY and CDR2 SMNVEV (reference sequence). The CDR3 coding sequence is TGTGCCAGCAGTTTCGGGACAGGGGGCCACGAGCAGTACTTC. Translation: CASSFGTGGHEQYF.

The J gene is TRBJ1-2, the V gene TRBV28, with 7 positions matching TRBD1. Germline trimming cut 5 bases from V and 1 base from J; bases unmatched to any gene: 10. This CDR3 comprises 16 residues. Germline V lookup: CDR1 MDHEN, CDR2 SYDVKM. The CDR3 is CASSPLVGQFNYGYTF. As DNA, the CDR3 is TGTGCCAGCAGTCCTTTAGTGGGACAGTTTAACTATGGCTACACCTTC.

This clone was counted only a few times. J is TRBJ1-1 and V is TRBV28; D gene uncertain. Germline V gene sequence: CDR1 MDHEN, CDR2 SYDVKM. V shed 2 bases and J shed 11 bases, with 9 bases lying between them. The CDR3 is made up of 11 amino acids. In DNA, the CDR3 is TGTGCCAGCAGTTTACTCGAGTCGGCTTTCTTT. Protein product: CASSLLESAFF.

This CDR3 is CSASSRRESTDTQYF. The CDR3 coding sequence is TGCAGTGCTAGTTCTCGGAGGGAAAGCACAGATACGCAGTATTTT. The chain has TRBV20-1 and TRBJ2-3, with D maybe TRBD2 (6 bases). This CDR3 region has 15 residues. V lost 3 bases to trimming and J lost 0 bases, with 13 bases between them. Per the germline V gene, CDR1 is DFQATT and CDR2 is SNEGSKA (reference sequence).

This chain connects TRBV28 to TRBJ2-7; D unresolved. The V gene's germline CDR1 is MDHEN and CDR2 SYDVKM. The ends were cut back, 2 bases at V and 3 bases at J, with 5 bases in the middle. CDR3 length equals 12 residues. The CDR3 DNA follows: TGTGCCAGCAGTTTAATGAGCTACGAGCAGTACTTC. Protein sequence: CASSLMSYEQYF.

V and J are TRBV10-2 and TRBJ2-7, with 14 bases fitting TRBD2. The CDR3 totals 14 residues. The V segment lost 7 bases and the J segment 7 bases; nucleotides outside the gene matches: 6. CDR1 is WSHSY, CDR2 SAAADI, per germline. DNA for the CDR3: TGCGCCAGCATGGGGGGACTAGCGGGAGAGGAGCAGTACTTC. This sequence encodes CASMGGLAGEEQYF.

The chain recombines TRBV3-1 (or the pseudogene TRBV3-2) with TRBJ1-2; weak D call: TRBD1 (5 bases). Deletions cut 3 bases from V and 8 bases from J, with 19 bases between. This CDR3 has 15 amino acids. Germline V gives CDR1 LGHDT, CDR2 YNNKEL (reference sequence). As DNA, the CDR3 is TGTGCCAGCAGCCAGTCAGGGAGGGTACCGGACGGCTACACCTTC. The encoded protein is CASSQSGRVPDGYTF.

The J gene is TRBJ2-1, the V gene TRBV5-8, with TRBD2 matching 12 bases. CDR1 is SGHTS, CDR2 YDEGEE, per germline. This CDR3 is 15 amino acids long. V lost 4 bases and J lost 2; bases outside the gene matches: 1. DNA of the CDR3: TGTGCCAGCAGCCTAGCGGGAGGGACCTACAATGAGCAGTTCTTC. It specifies CASSLAGGTYNEQFF.